Below, 5 T cell receptor beta chains from the same sample are listed, as sequenced in a study of T cells in Graves' hyperthyroidism and ophthalmopathy. TCR beta CDR3 regions were amplified from RNA. In the first-round RT-PCR of the TCR CDR3, the HTBI primer set was used. TCRdb re-analysed the multiplex PCR reads in MiXCR, keeping a single row per CDR3 protein. The data contain about 100,000 distinct CDR3 sequences, roughly 15% of them seen just once; the ten biggest clones take up under 45%. The sample consisted of blood. Receptor source: a woman in her fifties or sixties with Graves' hyperthyroidism.

At least ten counts were recorded for this clonotype. The junction shows a germline mismatch at one end, possibly a read error. The J gene is TRBJ2-1, the V gene TRBV28; 7 bases are a match to TRBD2. The length of the CDR3 is 15 residues. Germline V CDR1 and CDR2: MDHEN, SYDVKM. The CDR3 sequence: CASSLLAAGNNGQFF. In DNA form, the CDR3 reads TGTGCCAGCAGTCTCCTAGCGGCAGGTAACAATGGGCAGTTCTTC.

The chain carries TRBV5-4 and TRBJ2-2; D ambiguous. Germline-derived CDR1 and CDR2 are SGHNT and YYREEE (reference sequence). Trimming stripped 0 bases from V and 3 bases from J, with 12 bases between. CDR3 length: 16 residues. The CDR3, as DNA: TGTGCCAGCAGCTTGGTTGCGAAAATCGACACCGGGGAGCTGTTTTTT. The encoded protein is CASSLVAKIDTGELFF. The entire variable domain, with the rest obtained from reference TRBV5-4 and TRBJ2-2, is as follows: ETGVTQSPTHLIKTRGQQVTLRCSSQSGHNTVSWYQQALGQGPQFIFQYYREEENGRGNFPPRFSGLQFPNYSSELNVNALELDDSALYLCASSLVAKIDTGELFFGEGSRLTVL.

This clonotype appeared many times. Germline is not matched at one junction end, which may reflect a read error. The chain carries TRBV27 and TRBJ2-2; 10 nucleotides align to TRBD2. There are 15 residues in the CDR3. The V gene's germline CDR1 is MNHEY and CDR2 SMNVEV (reference sequence). The CDR3 nucleotides are TGTGCCAGCATAGCGGGAGGCCCGGGCACCAGGGAGCTGTTTTTT. Translation: CASIAGGPGTRELFF.

V usage is TRBV19 and J usage is TRBJ1-1; D possibly corresponds to TRBD1 (6 bases). The V gene lost 3 bases and the J gene lost 3 bases, with 8 bases spanning the gap. CDR3 length equals 13 residues. The germline gives CDR1 LNHDA, CDR2 SQIVND (reference sequence). The CDR3 coding sequence is TGTGCCAGTAGTATGGGACATTACACTGAAGCTTTCTTT. Encoded protein: CASSMGHYTEAFF.

Only one count was recorded for this clonotype. This chain connects TRBV12-3 or TRBV12-4 to TRBJ1-2, with D uncertain. CDR3 length equals 15 residues. Trimming pared 0 bases from V and 3 bases from J, leaving 11 bases between. The CDR3 nucleotides read TGTGCCAGCAGTTTAGCGCGCAGACCTTACTATGGCTACACCTTC. Its translation: CASSLARRPYYGYTF.